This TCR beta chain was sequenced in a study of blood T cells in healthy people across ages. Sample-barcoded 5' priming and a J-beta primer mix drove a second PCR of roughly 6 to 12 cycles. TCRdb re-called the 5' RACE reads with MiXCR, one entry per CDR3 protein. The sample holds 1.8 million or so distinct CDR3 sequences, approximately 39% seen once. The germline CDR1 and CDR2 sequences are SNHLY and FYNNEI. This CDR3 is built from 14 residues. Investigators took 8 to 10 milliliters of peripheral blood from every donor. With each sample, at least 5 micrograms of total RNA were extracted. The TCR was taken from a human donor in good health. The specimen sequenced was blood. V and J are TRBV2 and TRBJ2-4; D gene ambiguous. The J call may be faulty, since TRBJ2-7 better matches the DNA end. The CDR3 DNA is TGTGCCAGCAGTGAACGGTCAGCTTTAGGCGAGCAGTACTTC. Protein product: CASSERSALGEQYF.